Below, 32 T cell receptor beta chains from the same sample are listed, as sequenced in a study of Ad26.COV2.S vaccination and SARS-CoV-2 variants. Clones were read by immunoSEQ multiplex PCR, and TCRdb kept only the in-frame ones, dropping some. The sample has 85,000 to 120,000 clones, around 81% seen once; the top ten hold approximately 15%. The sample in question was peripheral blood, obtained after recovery from COVID-19. The origin of the receptors is a human donor who had recovered from COVID-19.

This rearrangement joins TRBV19 to TRBJ2-2; D is perhaps TRBD1 (5 bases). The CDR3 has 12 amino acids. V lost 5 bases and J lost 5, with 6 bases in between. Germline-derived CDR1 and CDR2 are LNHDA and SQIVND (reference sequence). The CDR3 nucleotides read TGTGCCAGTAGTGCAGGGACCGGGGAGCTGTTTTTT. It yields the protein CASSAGTGELFF.

The chain employs TRBV28 and TRBJ1-2; D not resolved. The CDR3 is 13 amino acids. The ends were cut back, 6 bases at V and 8 bases at J, with 16 bases in the middle. CDR1 and CDR2 from the germline V gene are MDHEN and SYDVKM. The DNA for the CDR3 is TGTGCCAGCAGCAGAGGGTCCGATTTGGGCTACACCTTC. Its translation: CASSRGSDLGYTF.

J is TRBJ1-4 and V is TRBV5-6; 9 bases align to TRBD1. Germline-derived CDR1 and CDR2 are SGHDT and YYEEEE. The CDR3 covers 16 residues. The V and J ends lost 0 bases and 7 bases, in that order; junction bases with no gene match: 7. CDR3 in amino acids: CASSLGTGARGEKLFF. In DNA form, the CDR3 reads TGTGCCAGCAGCTTGGGGACAGGGGCCCGGGGTGAAAAACTGTTTTTT.

The J gene is TRBJ2-3, the V gene TRBV7-2; D not resolved. The CDR3 contains 14 residues. Between the trimmed V and J ends, which lost 1 base and 6 bases, there was a span of 11 bases. Germline CDR1 reads SGHTA; CDR2 reads FQGNSA. CDR3 loop: CASSLEWGGDTQYF. The CDR3 DNA follows: TGTGCCAGCAGCTTAGAGTGGGGTGGGGATACGCAGTATTTT.

V and J are TRBV4-2 and TRBJ1-5; 9 bases line up with TRBD1. Germline CDR1 and CDR2: LGHNA and YNFKEQ. The junction had 6 bases not matched to a gene; V was cut back by 4 bases and J by 5 bases. CDR3 length: 15 residues. The chain's CDR3 is CASSPGQGGYQPQHF. In nucleotides, the CDR3 is TGTGCCAGCAGCCCGGGACAGGGAGGATATCAGCCCCAGCATTTT.

This clone showed up just once. The rearrangement uses TRBV6-6 and TRBJ2-1; no clear D gene. The CDR3 is 12 residues long. Germline assignment: CDR1 MNHNY and CDR2 SVGAGI (reference sequence). The ends were cut back, 7 bases at V and 0 bases at J, with 4 bases in the middle. For the CDR3, the DNA is TGTGCCAGCACCCACTCCTACAATGAGCAGTTCTTC. This codes for CASTHSYNEQFF.

This clone has just one count. The chain has TRBV11-2 and TRBJ2-1; unclear D gene. Germline V gene data show CDR1 as SGHAT and CDR2 as FQNNGV. The CDR3 loop spans 14 amino acids. With 4 bases removed from V and 7 bases from J, the gap between germline ends came to 14 bases. The CDR3 nucleotides read TGTGCCAGCAGCTCCCCTCGACTGGCAAATGAGCAGTTCTTC. Translating gives CASSSPRLANEQFF.

The gene calls are TRBV11-2 and TRBJ1-2, with 10 positions matching TRBD1. The CDR3 spans 18 residues. With 3 bases clipped from V and 3 bases from J, the junction kept 13 bases outside the gene matches. CDR1 is SGHAT and CDR2 is FQNNGV in the germline V gene. CDR3 protein: CASSFHRVDRGPHYGYTF. CDR3 nucleotide sequence: TGTGCCAGCAGCTTTCACCGGGTAGACAGGGGGCCCCACTATGGCTACACCTTC.

This chain joins TRBV11-1 and TRBJ1-6; D remains ambiguous. Germline CDR1 is SGHAT and CDR2 is FQDESV (reference sequence). The germline V and J ends were trimmed by 7 bases and 7 bases, with 14 bases remaining between them. This CDR3 is 14 amino acids long. This CDR3 reads CASTPAVANSPLHF. CDR3 nucleotide sequence: TGTGCCAGCACCCCGGCGGTCGCGAATTCACCCCTCCACTTT.

The genes are TRBV10-3 and TRBJ2-1; tentatively, D is TRBD1 or TRBD2 (6 bases each). The CDR3 contains 14 residues. V was shortened by 10 bases and J by 7 bases, with 20 bases between the two germline ends. CDR1 and CDR2 from the germline V gene are ENHRY and SYGVKD. CDR3 sequence reads: CATGGYREENEQFF. The CDR3 DNA is TGTGCCACCGGGGGCTACAGGGAAGAAAATGAGCAGTTCTTC.

This clone occurred once. This chain joins TRBV29-1 and TRBJ1-2, with unresolved D. The germline V gene has CDR1 SQVTM and CDR2 ANQGSEA. Trimming cost V 1 base and J 2 bases, with 2 bases left between them. This CDR3 comprises 11 residues. This CDR3 is CSVEGNYGYTF. The CDR3 DNA is TGCAGCGTTGAAGGGAACTATGGCTACACCTTC. Combining the CDR3 with reference TRBV29-1 and TRBJ1-2 gives the whole variable domain SAVISQKPSRDICQRGTSLTIQCQVDSQVTMMFWYRQQPGQSLTLIATANQGSEATYESGFVIDKFPISRPNLTFSTLTVSNMSPEDSSIYLCSVEGNYGYTFGSGTRLTVV.

This clone has a single count. The V gene is TRBV6-6, the J gene TRBJ2-1; 13 bases align to TRBD2. Germline V gene sequence: CDR1 MNHNY, CDR2 SVGAGI (reference sequence). The CDR3 extends over 15 amino acids. With 6 bases clipped from V and 6 bases from J, the junction kept 5 bases outside the gene matches. DNA of the CDR3: TGTGCCAGCAGGCTTACTAGCGGGGGGGTCAATGAGCAGTTCTTC. This gives the protein CASRLTSGGVNEQFF.

This chain joins TRBV2 and TRBJ2-7, with no clear D. Germline assignment: CDR1 SNHLY and CDR2 FYNNEI. The CDR3 totals 13 residues. Trimming took off 3 bases at V and 5 bases at J, with 11 bases between the two ends. DNA of the CDR3: TGTGCCAGCAGTGATTTCCTTTCCCACGAGCAGTACTTC. Residues: CASSDFLSHEQYF.

The chain couples TRBV29-1 to TRBJ1-2, with TRBD1 matching over 8 bases. V lost 7 bases to trimming and J lost 3 bases; unmatched junction nucleotides: 4. Germline V gives CDR1 SQVTM, CDR2 ANQGSEA. This CDR3 region has 12 residues. In nucleotides, the CDR3 is TGCAGCGACCTGACAGGGGACTATGGCTACACCTTC. It codes for CSDLTGDYGYTF.

The chain employs TRBV19 and TRBJ1-2; D is possibly TRBD1 (5 bases). Germline V lookup: CDR1 LNHDA, CDR2 SQIVND (reference sequence). Trimming removed 3 bases at V and 2 bases at J, with 10 bases between. This CDR3 is 14 amino acids long. The CDR3 region is CASSMGERNYGYTF. CDR3 coding DNA: TGTGCCAGTAGTATGGGGGAAAGGAACTATGGCTACACCTTC.

This clone has more than one count but fewer than ten. V and J are TRBV11-1 and TRBJ1-1, with D perhaps matching TRBD1 (6 bases). Germline CDR1 is SGHAT and CDR2 is FQDESV (reference sequence). The CDR3 is made up of 14 amino acids. V was trimmed by 7 bases and J by 4 bases, leaving 16 bases between them. CDR3 sequence reads: CASTRYRDFTEAFF. CDR3 nucleotide sequence: TGTGCCAGCACGCGTTACAGGGACTTCACTGAAGCTTTCTTT.

The rearrangement links TRBV2 to TRBJ1-3; D perhaps matches TRBD1 (5 bases). Germline V gene data show CDR1 as SNHLY and CDR2 as FYNNEI. The CDR3 is 15 amino acids. V lost 5 bases and J lost 3, with 14 bases in between. The CDR3 DNA reads TGTGCCAGCAGTCTGGGGGGGATGGATGGAAACACCATATATTTT. Translating gives CASSLGGMDGNTIYF. The whole variable domain, remainder taken from reference TRBV2 and TRBJ1-3, is EPEVTQTPSHQVTQMGQEVILRCVPISNHLYFYWYRQILGQKVEFLVSFYNNEISEKSEIFDDQFSVERPDGSNFTLKIRSTKLEDSAMYFCASSLGGMDGNTIYFGEGSWLTVV.

The chain links TRBV7-3 to TRBJ2-1, with 9 positions matching TRBD2. The CDR3 totals 16 residues. Trimming removed 2 bases from V and 2 bases from J; junction bases left unmatched: 4. Germline-derived CDR1 and CDR2 are SGHTA and FQGTGA. Here the CDR3 reads CASSLLGGGAYNEQFF. The DNA of the CDR3 is TGTGCCAGCAGCTTATTAGGCGGGGGGGCCTACAATGAGCAGTTCTTC.

The J gene is TRBJ1-5, the V gene TRBV30; unclear D gene. V lost 0 bases, J lost 3 bases, and 6 bases lay in between. Germline loops: CDR1 GTSNPN, CDR2 SVGIG (reference sequence). The CDR3 covers 13 residues. In nucleotides, the CDR3 is TGTGCCTGGAGTGTGGGTTTCAATCAGCCCCAGCATTTT. This translates into CAWSVGFNQPQHF.

The V gene is TRBV10-3, the J gene TRBJ1-5, with 7 bases that match TRBD1. Germline-derived CDR1 and CDR2 are ENHRY and SYGVKD. This CDR3 comprises 15 residues. V trimming: 2 bases; J trimming: 3 bases; junction bases outside the gene matches: 4. CDR3 in amino acids: CAISEQGVVNQPQHF. For the CDR3, the DNA is TGTGCCATCAGTGAGCAGGGGGTTGTCAATCAGCCCCAGCATTTT.

The V call is TRBV5-1, the J call TRBJ1-1; no definite D call. CDR1 is SGHRS, CDR2 YFSETQ, per germline. CDR3 length equals 13 residues. V lost 5 bases and J 0 bases, leaving 8 bases between the germline ends. CDR3: CASRAGMNTEAFF. CDR3 in DNA: TGCGCCAGCAGGGCAGGCATGAACACTGAAGCTTTCTTT.

The V gene is TRBV6-5, the J gene TRBJ1-3, with D hard to call. This CDR3 region has 14 residues. Germline CDR1 reads MNHEY; CDR2 reads SVGAGI. Trimming removed 7 bases at V and 1 base at J, with 11 bases between. Here the CDR3 DNA reads TGTGCCAGCATTGGATCTTCGTCTGGAAACACCATATATTTT. The encoded protein is CASIGSSSGNTIYF.

J is TRBJ1-2 and V is TRBV21-1. TRBV21-1 is shown as a pseudogene. The CDR3 runs 12 residues. The CDR3 nucleotides read TGTGCCAGCAGCAAAGGGTTAGGTGGCTACACCTTC. Translating gives CASSKGLGGYTF.

This sequence joins TRBV7-9 and TRBJ1-4, with D hard to call. This CDR3 has 16 residues. Germline-derived CDR1 and CDR2 are SEHNR and FQNEAQ (reference sequence). Trimming left V 1 base short and J 7 bases short, with 16 bases between. The CDR3 DNA sequence: TGTGCCAGCAGCTTAGACGGGCGGGGTTGGCGTGAAAAACTGTTTTTT. It encodes CASSLDGRGWREKLFF.

This clone was picked up one time. The chain joins TRBV28 to TRBJ2-1; 7 positions match TRBD1. Germline V gene sequence: CDR1 MDHEN, CDR2 SYDVKM. V lost 4 bases to trimming and J lost 9 bases; unmatched junction nucleotides: 9. This CDR3 has 14 residues. The CDR3 region has the DNA TGTGCCAGCAGTTCCTACTCCAGACAGGGTGAGCAGTTCTTC. It specifies CASSSYSRQGEQFF.

The chain has TRBV7-2 and TRBJ1-1, with 8 positions matching TRBD1. The germline V gene has CDR1 SGHTA and CDR2 FQGNSA. The V gene end was trimmed by 4 bases and the J gene end by 4 bases; junction bases not matched to a gene: 5. CDR3 length equals 14 residues. The CDR3 nucleotides are TGTGCCAGCAGCTCGAACCAGGGGGCCACTGAAGCTTTCTTT. Translating gives CASSSNQGATEAFF.

This clone occurred many times. The chain links TRBV12-3 or TRBV12-4 to TRBJ1-1; D might be TRBD1 (5 bases). V lost 3 bases to trimming and J lost 5 bases, with 7 bases between them. The CDR3 is made up of 12 amino acids. This chain's CDR3 is CASSFPGTEAFF. CDR3 in DNA: TGTGCCAGCAGTTTCCCAGGGACTGAAGCTTTCTTT.

The chain uses TRBV10-3 and TRBJ1-4, with D possibly matching TRBD1 (5 bases). In germline, CDR1 is ENHRY, CDR2 SYGVKD. The ends were cut back, 4 bases at V and 3 bases at J, with 12 bases in the middle. The length of the CDR3 is 15 residues. In DNA, the CDR3 is TGTGCCATCAGTGGTCTGGGGGAACCTAATGAAAAACTGTTTTTT. Amino acid sequence: CAISGLGEPNEKLFF.

The chain carries TRBV28 and TRBJ2-3; 9 nucleotides match TRBD1. This CDR3 is 14 amino acids long. CDR1 MDHEN and CDR2 SYDVKM come from the germline V gene. Unmatched junction bases numbered 5, after V lost 6 bases and J lost 4 bases. The CDR3 loop is CASSLGQGPDTQYF. CDR3 bases: TGTGCCAGCAGCCTGGGACAGGGACCAGATACGCAGTATTTT.

V and J are TRBV5-4 and TRBJ2-1; 9 bases line up with TRBD1. The germline V gene encodes CDR1 SGHNT and CDR2 YYREEE (reference sequence). V trimming: 9 bases; J trimming: 6 bases; junction bases outside the gene matches: 7. The CDR3 runs 13 residues. This CDR3 is CATPGQGFNEQFF. The CDR3 DNA sequence: TGTGCCACTCCGGGACAGGGATTCAATGAGCAGTTCTTC.

This chain joins TRBV18 and TRBJ1-2; 7 bases agree with TRBD1. CDR1 and CDR2 (germline): KGHSH, LQKENI. The ends lost 8 bases at V and 4 bases at J; junction bases unmatched: 4. The CDR3 sequence is 12 residues long. The CDR3 loop is CASTGQFYGYTF. In DNA form, the CDR3 reads TGTGCCAGCACGGGACAGTTCTATGGCTACACCTTC.

The chain employs TRBV5-1 and TRBJ1-1, with D unresolved. Germline CDR1 is SGHRS and CDR2 is YFSETQ. The V and J ends lost 4 bases and 0 bases respectively, with 10 bases between them. The CDR3 totals 14 residues. The CDR3 loop reads CASSALPVNTEAFF. CDR3 sequence (DNA): TGCGCCAGCAGCGCCCTCCCCGTGAACACTGAAGCTTTCTTT.